A selection of T cell receptor beta chains follows, all from one sample in a study of shared clonotypes between healthy human individuals. The data were produced by immunoSEQ multiplex PCR, yet TCRdb's version contains in-frame clones alone and is incomplete. The sample lists more than 1.2 million clones; about 98.5% were seen once. The sequenced sample was naive CD4+ T cells sorted from blood. The receptors were sampled from a young man in good health. The CDR3 runs from the conserved cysteine through the conserved F or W. D genes are given only for firm matches.

J gene: TRBJ1-5; D gene: TRBD1; CDR3 length: 15; V gene: TRBV28; CDR3 protein: CASSGDRASNQPQHF; CDR3 DNA: TGTGCCAGCAGTGGGGACAGGGCTAGCAATCAGCCCCAGCATTTT
J gene: TRBJ2-1; D gene: -; CDR3 length: 11; V gene: TRBV20-1; CDR3 protein: CSAGQRYEQFF; CDR3 DNA: TGCAGTGCTGGACAGCGGTATGAGCAGTTCTTC
J gene: TRBJ2-3; D gene: -; CDR3 length: 13; V gene: TRBV29-1; CDR3 protein: CSVAGRHTDTQYF; CDR3 DNA: TGCAGCGTTGCGGGTAGACACACAGATACGCAGTATTTT
J gene: TRBJ1-1; D gene: TRBD1; CDR3 length: 14; V gene: TRBV10-3; CDR3 protein: CAIRTRGERGEAFF; CDR3 DNA: TGTGCCATCAGGACCAGGGGGGAAAGGGGTGAAGCTTTCTTT
J gene: TRBJ2-1; D gene: TRBD2; CDR3 length: 17; V gene: TRBV27; CDR3 protein: CASSPAGRDLGTSGKFF; CDR3 DNA: TGTGCCAGCAGTCCCGCAGGTCGGGACCTTGGGACTAGCGGGAAGTTCTTC
J gene: TRBJ1-2; D gene: TRBD1; CDR3 length: 15; V gene: TRBV5-6; CDR3 protein: CASSSTGGQGYGYTF; CDR3 DNA: TGTGCCAGCAGCTCAACAGGGGGCCAGGGGTATGGCTACACCTTC
J gene: TRBJ2-2; D gene: -; CDR3 length: 14; V gene: TRBV28; CDR3 protein: CASKEGARTGELFF; CDR3 DNA: TGTGCCAGCAAGGAGGGGGCGCGGACCGGGGAGCTGTTTTTT
J gene: TRBJ1-2; D gene: -; CDR3 length: 13; V gene: TRBV2; CDR3 protein: CASSVDISNGYTF; CDR3 DNA: TGTGCCAGCAGTGTTGACATCTCCAATGGCTACACCTTC
J gene: TRBJ2-3; D gene: TRBD2; CDR3 length: 17; V gene: TRBV30; CDR3 protein: CAWTSSTGTTFTDTQYF; CDR3 DNA: TGTGCCTGGACTAGTAGCACCGGGACTACATTCACAGATACGCAGTATTTT
J gene: TRBJ2-5; D gene: TRBD2; CDR3 length: 16; V gene: TRBV15; CDR3 protein: CATSRDLAGGQETQYF; CDR3 DNA: TGTGCCACCAGCAGAGACCTAGCGGGGGGCCAAGAGACCCAGTACTTC
J gene: TRBJ2-2; D gene: -; CDR3 length: 13; V gene: TRBV5-1; CDR3 protein: CASSQGVTGELFF; CDR3 DNA: TGCGCCAGCAGCCAAGGAGTCACCGGGGAGCTGTTTTTT
J gene: TRBJ2-3; D gene: -; CDR3 length: 18; V gene: TRBV5-4; CDR3 protein: CASSLIGGSRSPTDTQYF; CDR3 DNA: TGTGCCAGCAGCTTGATTGGAGGGAGTCGCAGCCCCACAGATACGCAGTATTTT
J gene: TRBJ2-6; D gene: -; CDR3 length: 15; V gene: TRBV19; CDR3 protein: CASNPGRAGANVLTF; CDR3 DNA: TGTGCCAGTAACCCAGGCAGGGCTGGGGCCAACGTCCTGACTTTC
J gene: TRBJ1-1; D gene: -; CDR3 length: 13; V gene: TRBV29-1; CDR3 protein: CSVVGLGFSEAFF; CDR3 DNA: TGCAGCGTTGTGGGGTTAGGGTTTTCTGAAGCTTTCTTT
J gene: TRBJ2-6; D gene: -; CDR3 length: 18; V gene: TRBV6-1; CDR3 protein: CASSELPGGVSGANVLTF; CDR3 DNA: TGTGCCAGCAGTGAACTACCAGGGGGGGTCTCTGGGGCCAACGTCCTGACTTTC
J gene: TRBJ1-1; D gene: -; CDR3 length: 13; V gene: TRBV18; CDR3 protein: CASSSTMNTEAFF; CDR3 DNA: TGTGCCAGCTCATCAACAATGAACACTGAAGCTTTCTTT
J gene: TRBJ2-5; D gene: -; CDR3 length: 13; V gene: TRBV16; CDR3 protein: CASTLARAETQYF; CDR3 DNA: TGTGCCAGCACCCTCGCTAGGGCCGAGACCCAGTACTTC
J gene: TRBJ1-1; D gene: -; CDR3 length: 13; V gene: TRBV19; CDR3 protein: CASTATGSTEAFF; CDR3 DNA: TGTGCCAGTACCGCTACTGGCAGCACTGAAGCTTTCTTT
J gene: TRBJ2-3; D gene: -; CDR3 length: 12; V gene: TRBV19; CDR3 protein: CASRPDTDTQYF; CDR3 DNA: TGTGCCAGTAGGCCAGACACAGATACGCAGTATTTT
J gene: TRBJ2-1; D gene: -; CDR3 length: 12; V gene: TRBV1; CDR3 protein: CTQRYSYNEQFF; CDR3 DNA: TGCACCCAGCGGTACTCCTACAATGAGCAGTTCTTC
J gene: TRBJ2-5; D gene: TRBD2; CDR3 length: 14; V gene: TRBV5-1; CDR3 protein: CASSLVSGRETQYF; CDR3 DNA: TGCGCCAGCAGCTTGGTTAGCGGGAGAGAGACCCAGTACTTC
J gene: TRBJ2-1; D gene: TRBD2; CDR3 length: 15; V gene: TRBV7-3; CDR3 protein: CASSEQRGSYNEQFF; CDR3 DNA: TGTGCCAGCAGCGAACAGCGGGGCTCCTACAATGAGCAGTTCTTC